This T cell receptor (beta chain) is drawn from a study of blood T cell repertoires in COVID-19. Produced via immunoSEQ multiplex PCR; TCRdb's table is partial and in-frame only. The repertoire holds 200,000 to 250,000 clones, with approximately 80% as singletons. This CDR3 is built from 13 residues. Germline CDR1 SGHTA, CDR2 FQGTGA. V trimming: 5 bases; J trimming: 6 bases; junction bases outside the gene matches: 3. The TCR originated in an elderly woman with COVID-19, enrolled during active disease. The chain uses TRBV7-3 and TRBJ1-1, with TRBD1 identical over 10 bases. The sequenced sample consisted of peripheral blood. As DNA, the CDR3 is TGTGCCAGCAGCAGAGGACAGGGGGCTGAAGCTTTCTTT. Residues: CASSRGQGAEAFF.